Within the sample, the clone carrying this TCR beta chain is medium-sized (0.01 to 0.1%). Its antigen is unknown. The CDR3 covers 18 residues. Trimming removed 2 bases from V and 1 base from J, with 20 bases in between. Per the germline V gene, CDR1 is SGHAT and CDR2 is FQNNGV. The repertoire came from unfractionated whole blood and reflected all unsorted peripheral T cells. Alpha and beta constant-region primers primed reverse transcription of around 500 ng RNA. Each of the alpha and beta chains got its own library through chain-specific third strand synthesis with indices. A single primer pair per chain amplified all rearrangements, with per-molecule barcodes. Second strand DNA was synthesized using a primer at the SP2 site. Each molecule carried a 12-nucleotide identifier made of two joined random hexamers added before amplification. TCRdb processed the 5' RACE reads anew with MiXCR; each CDR3 protein has one entry. Of almost 25,000 distinct CDR3 sequences listed, about 8.5% are singletons.

The source of the sample is a study of HIV-infected patients and healthy controls. The study's findings and limits: Compared with untreated HIV+ repertoires, healthy controls showed roughly threefold more distinct CDR3s and higher Shannon diversity.

The gene calls are TRBV11-2 and TRBJ1-1, with a tentative D call TRBD1 (6 bases). The sample taken for sequencing was blood. The source is an adult in good health. The chain's CDR3 is CASSLPFQGMAGNTEAFF. In nucleotides, the CDR3 is TGTGCCAGCAGCTTACCATTCCAGGGGATGGCGGGGAACACTGAAGCTTTCTTT.